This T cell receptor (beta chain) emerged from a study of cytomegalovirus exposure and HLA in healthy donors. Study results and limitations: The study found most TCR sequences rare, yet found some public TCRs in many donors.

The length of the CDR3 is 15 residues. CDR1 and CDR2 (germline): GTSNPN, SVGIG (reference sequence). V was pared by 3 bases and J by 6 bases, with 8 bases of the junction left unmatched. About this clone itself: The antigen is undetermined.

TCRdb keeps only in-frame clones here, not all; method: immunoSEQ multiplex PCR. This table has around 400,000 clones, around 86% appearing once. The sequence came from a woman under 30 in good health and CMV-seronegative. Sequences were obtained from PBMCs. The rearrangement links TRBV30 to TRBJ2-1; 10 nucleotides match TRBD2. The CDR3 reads CAWSAGTSVLNEQFF. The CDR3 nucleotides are TGTGCCTGGAGCGCCGGGACTAGCGTTCTCAATGAGCAGTTCTTC.